What follows are 13 T cell receptor beta chains derived from one specimen sequenced in a study of PD-1 blockade in classical Hodgkin lymphoma. After autologous stem cell transplantation all patients relapsed, and prior brentuximab vedotin exposure differed between cohorts. Some clones are missing from TCRdb's copy, which holds only in-frame ones; the method was immunoSEQ multiplex PCR. Of nearly 25,000 clones listed, about 86% are singletons. Material: peripheral blood mononuclear cells (PBMCs), obtained before the second cycle of nivolumab. The source of these receptors is a human donor with classical Hodgkin lymphoma.

In its sample, this clone was seen a few times. The gene calls are TRBV6-5 and TRBJ1-1; the D is unclear. This CDR3 has 13 amino acids. Trimming shortened V by 0 bases and J by 7 bases, and 9 bases separated the two germline ends. CDR1 is MNHEY, CDR2 SVGAGI, per germline. The CDR3 is CASSYSTVSEAFF. CDR3 bases: TGTGCCAGCAGTTACTCGACGGTCAGTGAAGCTTTCTTT.

The chain recombines TRBV7-9 with TRBJ1-3, with 7 bases lining up with TRBD1. V was pared by 3 bases and J by 0 bases, with 11 bases of the junction left unmatched. Germline-derived CDR1 and CDR2 are SEHNR and FQNEAQ (reference sequence). The CDR3 runs 18 residues. CDR3 in DNA: TGTGCCAGCAGCTTGGAGGGGGCTAGAATGCTCTCTGGAAACACCATATATTTT. Translated, it gives CASSLEGARMLSGNTIYF.

The gene calls are TRBV28 and TRBJ2-7; no clear D. The CDR3 runs to 14 residues. Germline V gene lookup returns CDR1 MDHEN and CDR2 SYDVKM. V lost 5 bases, J lost 0 bases, and 11 bases lay in between. As DNA, the CDR3 is TGTGCCAGCAGTCCTCCACAGATCTCCTACGAGCAGTACTTC. It codes for CASSPPQISYEQYF.

A single count supports this clone. V gene TRBV6-5 combines with J gene TRBJ2-7, with D tentatively TRBD1 (5 bases). CDR1 is MNHEY, CDR2 SVGAGI, per germline. There are 14 residues in the CDR3. V lost 4 bases, J lost 2 bases, and 12 bases lay in between. CDR3 in amino acids: CASSSGYGAYEQYF. The CDR3 DNA reads TGTGCCAGCAGTTCAGGGTATGGGGCCTACGAGCAGTACTTC.

V is TRBV14 and J is TRBJ2-7, with D possibly matching TRBD1 (6 bases). V lost 4 bases to trimming and J lost 3 bases, with 16 bases between them. Germline values: CDR1 SGHDN, CDR2 FVKESK. The CDR3 length is 15 residues. DNA for the CDR3: TGTGCCAGCAGCCCCTCCCCCAACAGGGTCTACGAGCAGTACTTC. Amino acid sequence: CASSPSPNRVYEQYF.

The chain has TRBV25-1 and TRBJ1-6, with a tentative D call TRBD1 (5 bases). With 5 bases removed from V and 9 bases from J, the gap between germline ends came to 17 bases. This CDR3 is built from 15 residues. Germline V gene lookup returns CDR1 MGHDK and CDR2 SYGVNS. CDR3: CASSPQDPGASPLHF. CDR3 nucleotides: TGTGCCAGCAGTCCACAAGATCCCGGGGCTTCACCCCTCCACTTT.

The rearrangement uses TRBV28 and TRBJ1-5; D gene unclear. Germline loops: CDR1 MDHEN, CDR2 SYDVKM. V lost 2 bases and J 2 bases, leaving 25 bases between the germline ends. The CDR3 runs to 20 residues. CDR3 region: CASSLNVRAVSRRGNQPQHF. As DNA, the CDR3 is TGTGCCAGCAGTTTAAATGTCCGGGCAGTGAGTAGAAGGGGCAATCAGCCCCAGCATTTT.

V gene TRBV6-6 combines with J gene TRBJ2-2; no definite D call. The CDR3 has 12 residues. From germline, CDR1 is MNHNY and CDR2 SVGAGI (reference sequence). Trimming cost V 4 bases and J 5 bases, with 5 bases left between them. The CDR3 region has the DNA TGTGCCAGCAGTTTCCGGACCGGGGAGCTGTTTTTT. Its translation is CASSFRTGELFF.

This clone turned up a few times. This chain uses TRBV10-1 with TRBJ1-5; D unclear. Trimming removed 3 bases at V and 7 bases at J, with 7 bases between. This CDR3 region has 12 residues. The germline CDR1 and CDR2 sequences are WNHNN and SYGVQD (reference sequence). The CDR3: CASSDDLQPQHF. The CDR3 DNA reads as TGCGCCAGCAGTGACGACCTCCAGCCCCAGCATTTT.

The J gene is TRBJ1-5, the V gene TRBV25-1, with 7 bases matching TRBD1. Losses at the gene ends were 2 bases for V and 0 bases for J; bases not matched to a gene: 7. This CDR3 is built from 17 residues. Germline loops: CDR1 MGHDK, CDR2 SYGVNS. This CDR3 reads CASSEPDRDGSNQPQHF. For the CDR3, the DNA is TGTGCCAGCAGTGAACCCGACAGGGATGGTAGCAATCAGCCCCAGCATTTT.

The chain employs TRBV6-6 and TRBJ2-7, with D possibly TRBD1 on 5 matching bases. The germline CDR1 and CDR2 sequences are MNHNY and SVGAGI (reference sequence). The CDR3 sequence is 14 residues long. Trimming pared 4 bases from V and 3 bases from J, leaving 13 bases between. CDR3 DNA: TGTGCCAGCAGTTCCCCACCCGACAGCTACGAGCAGTACTTC. It encodes CASSSPPDSYEQYF.

V gene TRBV27 combines with J gene TRBJ1-4; no definite D call. The length of the CDR3 is 14 residues. Trimming shortened V by 3 bases and J by 0 bases, and 5 bases separated the two germline ends. Germline CDR1 and CDR2: MNHEY and SMNVEV (reference sequence). In nucleotides, the CDR3 is TGTGCCAGCAGTTTCGAGGCAACTAATGAAAAACTGTTTTTT. Encoded protein: CASSFEATNEKLFF.

The sample holds a few counts of this clone. The rearrangement links TRBV10-1 to TRBJ1-1, with D hard to call. The CDR3 sequence is 13 residues long. Germline V gives CDR1 WNHNN, CDR2 SYGVQD (reference sequence). The V gene lost 8 bases and the J gene lost 0 bases, with 10 bases spanning the gap. DNA for the CDR3: TGCGCCAGCCGATGGGCCCTGAACACTGAAGCTTTCTTT. Translation gives CASRWALNTEAFF.